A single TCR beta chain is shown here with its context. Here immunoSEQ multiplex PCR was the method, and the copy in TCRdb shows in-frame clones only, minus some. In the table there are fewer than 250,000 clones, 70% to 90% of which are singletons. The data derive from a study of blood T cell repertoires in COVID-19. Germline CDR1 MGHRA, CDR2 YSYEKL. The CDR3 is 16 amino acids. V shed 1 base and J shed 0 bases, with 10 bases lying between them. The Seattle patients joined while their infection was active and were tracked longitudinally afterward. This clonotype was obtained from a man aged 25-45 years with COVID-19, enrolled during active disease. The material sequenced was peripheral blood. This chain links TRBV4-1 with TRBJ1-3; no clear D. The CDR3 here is CASSQVYGSSGNTIYF. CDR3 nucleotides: TGCGCCAGCAGCCAAGTGTATGGGAGCTCTGGAAACACCATATATTTT.